Sequencing of this T cell receptor beta chain was carried out in a study of blood T cell repertoires in COVID-19. The wider study: The cDNA or gDNA used as material had been derived from T cells, B-cell-depleted T cells, or PBMCs.

Germline V gene lookup returns CDR1 MDHEN and CDR2 SYDVKM. V was pared by 7 bases and J by 4 bases, with 11 bases of the junction left unmatched. The CDR3 spans 15 residues. Original data processing: By means of reference gene primer amplification, nucleated cell counts were estimated. TCRdb's table, derived via immunoSEQ multiplex PCR, lists solely in-frame clones and lacks some. The D gene and trimming were derived from the DNA, and the V and J assignments and clone size from that table. This sample has roughly 70,000 clones, with about four fifths found just once. Sequencing used peripheral blood. This receptor was obtained from a man in his 70s with acute or convalescent COVID-19. The gene calls are TRBV28 and TRBJ2-7; 9 positions agree with TRBD1. CDR3 coding DNA: TGTGCCAGCATCCAATCACCGGGACAGGGTTACGAGCAGTACTTC. Protein sequence: CASIQSPGQGYEQYF.